This record concerns one TCR beta chain sequence. Antigen: not known. Donors sampled were nominally healthy, though unrecorded immune exposures were likely. CDR3 length: 14 residues. J gave up 4 bases and V 4 bases, and 0 bases lay outside the gene matches. Looked up from germline, CDR1 is MDHEN and CDR2 is SYDVKM. The PCR made use of 60 Vbeta and 13 Jbeta primers. Sequencing was performed with immunoSEQ multiplex PCR; in TCRdb, only in-frame clones are kept and a portion is missing. The sample has about 250,000 clones; about four fifths are singletons. This sample is part of a study of cytomegalovirus exposure and HLA in healthy donors. Study results and limitations: Some public TCRs appeared in many individuals, while most sequences were rare.

Material: PBMCs. The receptor was isolated from a girl aged 2 to 10 in good health and CMV-seronegative. V gene TRBV28 combines with J gene TRBJ2-1, with TRBD1 matching over 11 bases. The CDR3: CASSWDRGYNEQFF. The CDR3 region has the DNA TGTGCCAGCAGTTGGGACAGGGGGTACAATGAGCAGTTCTTC.